This is a list of T cell receptor beta chains from one sample in a study of T-cell memory formation after mild COVID-19. TCRdb analysed the 5' RACE reads with MiXCR anew, one entry per CDR3 protein. The data contain around 29,000 distinct CDR3 sequences, 16% of them singletons. Sequencing was performed on PBMCs or a T cell subset sorted from them (not recorded which). These TCRs come from an adult who had mild COVID-19 (a few samples of this study predate the infection). Cell type and time point are not known. Both conserved end residues are part of each CDR3. D genes are given only for firm matches. The size entry is marked missing in some rows and otherwise reads once, few, many or a size class.

once	TRBV15	TRBJ2-3	NA	CATSKGGDTDTQYF	TGTGCCACCAGCAAGGGCGGAGACACAGATACGCAGTATTTT
NA	TRBV29-1	TRBJ2-3	NA	CSTASERTTDTQYF	TGCAGCACCGCGTCCGAGAGGACTACAGATACGCAGTATTTT
many	TRBV5-1	TRBJ2-1	TRBD1	CASSFSGQLNNEQFF	TGCGCCAGCAGCTTCTCGGGACAGCTAAACAATGAGCAGTTCTTC
many	TRBV2	TRBJ2-7	TRBD1	CASLRGTGGYEQYF	TGTGCCAGCCTGCGGGGGACAGGGGGCTACGAGCAGTACTTC
many	TRBV7-9	TRBJ2-5	NA	CASSLSETQYF	TGTGCCAGCAGCTTATCAGAGACCCAGTACTTC
NA	TRBV19	TRBJ1-5	NA	CASRFGEQPQHF	TGTGCCAGTAGGTTCGGAGAACAGCCCCAGCATTTT
NA	TRBV25-1	TRBJ1-6	NA	CASSTYGGGTSPLHF	TGTGCCAGCAGTACCTACGGGGGAGGTACTTCACCCCTCCACTTT
many	TRBV3-1	TRBJ2-5	TRBD1	CASSQPGGVLRAVGETQYF	TGTGCCAGCAGCCAGCCAGGGGGCGTACTCCGAGCCGTCGGGGAGACCCAGTACTTC
many	TRBV12-3/TRBV12-4	TRBJ1-6	NA	CASRGTGSVSPLHF	TGTGCCAGCAGGGGGACGGGCTCTGTTTCACCCCTCCACTTT
many	TRBV24-1	TRBJ2-5	NA	CATSDPGRETQYF	TGTGCCACCAGTGACCCAGGGAGGGAGACCCAGTACTTC
few	TRBV18	TRBJ1-2	NA	CASSPFPGVENYGYTF	TGTGCCAGCTCACCCTTTCCAGGGGTGGAGAACTATGGCTACACCTTC
many	TRBV24-1	TRBJ1-5	NA	CATSEGTQAGNQPQHF	TGTGCCACCAGTGAAGGGACCCAGGCGGGCAATCAGCCCCAGCATTTT
many	TRBV11-1	TRBJ1-2	NA	CASSLSSPGDLFGYTF	TGTGCCAGCAGCTTATCATCGCCAGGGGATTTGTTCGGCTACACCTTC
many	TRBV12-3/TRBV12-4	TRBJ2-2	TRBD2	CASSKGLSNTGELFF	TGTGCCAGCAGTAAGGGACTATCGAACACCGGGGAGCTGTTTTTT
few	TRBV6-5	TRBJ1-4	NA	CASGEGGGSREKLFF	TGTGCCAGCGGGGAAGGGGGGGGCTCACGTGAAAAACTGTTTTTT
medium-sized	TRBV5-1	TRBJ2-1	TRBD2	CASSSSSGGADEQFF	TGCGCCAGCAGCAGCTCTAGCGGGGGGGCCGATGAGCAGTTCTTC
NA	TRBV7-8	TRBJ2-7	NA	CASSYPGPYEQYF	TGTGCCAGCAGTTACCCGGGACCCTACGAGCAGTACTTC
few	TRBV6-2/TRBV6-3	TRBJ2-7	TRBD1	CASSNRDSRRSYEQYF	TGTGCCAGCAGTAACAGGGACAGCCGCCGTTCCTACGAGCAGTACTTC
many	TRBV24-1	TRBJ2-6	NA	CATSDLQAGASGANVLTF	TGTGCCACCAGTGATTTGCAGGCAGGTGCCTCTGGGGCCAACGTCCTGACTTTC
many	TRBV25-1	TRBJ2-1	NA	CASSGWGDDEQFF	TGTGCCAGCAGTGGATGGGGGGACGATGAGCAGTTCTTC
many	TRBV6-5	TRBJ1-6	TRBD1	CASRPGGQGRSPLHF	TGTGCCAGCAGACCCGGCGGACAGGGTAGATCACCCCTCCACTTT
many	TRBV7-8	TRBJ2-7	TRBD1	CASSLGRPTGTGDYEQYF	TGTGCCAGCAGCTTAGGGCGGCCTACCGGGACAGGGGACTACGAGCAGTACTTC
many	TRBV4-2	TRBJ2-1	NA	CASSQEGDSGYNEQFF	TGTGCCAGCAGCCAAGAGGGAGATAGCGGATACAATGAGCAGTTCTTC
many	TRBV7-9	TRBJ2-5	NA	CASSLGTETQYF	TGTGCCAGCAGCCTAGGAACGGAGACCCAGTACTTC
NA	TRBV12-3/TRBV12-4	TRBJ1-3	NA	CASSFGVDTIYF	TGTGCCAGCAGTTTTGGGGTTGACACCATATATTTT
many	TRBV5-1	TRBJ2-4	NA	CASSVQGSMENIQYF	TGCGCCAGCAGTGTACAGGGTAGTATGGAAAACATTCAGTACTTC
medium-sized	TRBV5-1	TRBJ2-5	NA	CASSLAGRETQYF	TGCGCCAGCAGCTTGGCGGGTCGAGAGACCCAGTACTTC
NA	TRBV2	TRBJ1-2	NA	CASADSYYGYTF	TGTGCCAGCGCGGACAGCTACTATGGCTACACCTTC
many	TRBV3-1	TRBJ2-5	NA	CASRDKGYQETQYF	TGTGCCAGCCGGGACAAAGGGTACCAAGAGACCCAGTACTTC